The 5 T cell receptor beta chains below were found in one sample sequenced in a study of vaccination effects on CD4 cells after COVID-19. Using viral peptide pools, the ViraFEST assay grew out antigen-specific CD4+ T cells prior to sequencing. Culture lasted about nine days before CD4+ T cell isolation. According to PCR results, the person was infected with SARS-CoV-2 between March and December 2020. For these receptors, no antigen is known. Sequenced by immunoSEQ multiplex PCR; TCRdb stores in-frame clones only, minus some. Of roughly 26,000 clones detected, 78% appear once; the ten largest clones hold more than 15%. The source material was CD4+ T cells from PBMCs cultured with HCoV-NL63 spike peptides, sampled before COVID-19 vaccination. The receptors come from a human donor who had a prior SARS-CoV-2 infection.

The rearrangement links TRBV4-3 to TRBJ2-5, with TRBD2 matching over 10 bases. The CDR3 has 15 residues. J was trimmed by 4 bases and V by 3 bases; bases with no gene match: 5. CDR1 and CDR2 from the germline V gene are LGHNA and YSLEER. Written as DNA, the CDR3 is TGCGCCAGCAGCCAGGCACTAGCGGGGCGAGAGACCCAGTACTTC. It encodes CASSQALAGRETQYF.

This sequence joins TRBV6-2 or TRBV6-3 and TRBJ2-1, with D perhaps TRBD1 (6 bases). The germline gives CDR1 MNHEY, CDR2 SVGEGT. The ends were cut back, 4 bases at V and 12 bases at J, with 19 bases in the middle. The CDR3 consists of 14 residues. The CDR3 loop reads CASSLRTDEWWQFF. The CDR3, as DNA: TGTGCCAGCAGTTTGAGGACAGACGAATGGTGGCAGTTCTTC.

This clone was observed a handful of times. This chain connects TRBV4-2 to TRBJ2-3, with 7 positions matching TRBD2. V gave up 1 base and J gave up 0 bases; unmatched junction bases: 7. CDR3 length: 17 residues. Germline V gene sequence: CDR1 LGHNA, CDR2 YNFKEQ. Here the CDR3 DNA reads TGTGCCAGCAGCCAAGTTTCGGGAGGACTGAGCACAGATACGCAGTATTTT. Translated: CASSQVSGGLSTDTQYF.

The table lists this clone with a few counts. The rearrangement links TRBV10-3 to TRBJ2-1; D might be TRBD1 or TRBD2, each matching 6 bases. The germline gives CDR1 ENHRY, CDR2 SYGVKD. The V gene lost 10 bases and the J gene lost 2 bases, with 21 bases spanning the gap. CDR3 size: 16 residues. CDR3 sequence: CATSWVGGGAYNEQFF. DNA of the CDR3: TGTGCCACGTCGTGGGTCGGGGGCGGCGCCTACAATGAGCAGTTCTTC.

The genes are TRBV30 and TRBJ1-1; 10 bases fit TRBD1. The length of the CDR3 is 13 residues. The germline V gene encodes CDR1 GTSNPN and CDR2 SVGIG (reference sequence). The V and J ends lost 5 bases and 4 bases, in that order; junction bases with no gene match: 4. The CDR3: CAWDRGQGTEAFF. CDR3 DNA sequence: TGTGCCTGGGACAGGGGGCAAGGCACTGAAGCTTTCTTT.